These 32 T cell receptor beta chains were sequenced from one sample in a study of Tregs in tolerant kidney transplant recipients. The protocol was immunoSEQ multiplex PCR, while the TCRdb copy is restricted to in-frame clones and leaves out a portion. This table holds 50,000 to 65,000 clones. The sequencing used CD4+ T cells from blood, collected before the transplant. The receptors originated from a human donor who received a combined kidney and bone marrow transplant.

CDR3 protein: CSARDSNRIGETQYF. CDR3 DNA, as far as it was read: TGCAGTGCTAGAGACTCGAACAGGATTGGAGAGACC. The chain uses TRBV20-1 and TRBJ2-5, with a weak D call TRBD1 (5 bases). Read coverage stops 3 residues before the CDR3 terminus; the germline J gene supplies the remainder. The CDR3 consists of 15 residues. The V end lost 0 bases, the J end lost 4 bases, and 15 bases lay between the germline ends. CDR1 DFQATT and CDR2 SNEGSKA come from the germline V gene (reference sequence).

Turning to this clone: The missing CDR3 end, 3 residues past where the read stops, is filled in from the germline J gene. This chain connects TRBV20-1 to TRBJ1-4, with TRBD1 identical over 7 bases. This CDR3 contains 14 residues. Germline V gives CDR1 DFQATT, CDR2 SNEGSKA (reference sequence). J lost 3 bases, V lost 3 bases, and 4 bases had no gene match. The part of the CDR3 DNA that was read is TGCAGTGCTAGGTGGGACAGTCCTAATGAAAAA. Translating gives CSARWDSPNEK. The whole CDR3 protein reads CSARWDSPNEKLFF.

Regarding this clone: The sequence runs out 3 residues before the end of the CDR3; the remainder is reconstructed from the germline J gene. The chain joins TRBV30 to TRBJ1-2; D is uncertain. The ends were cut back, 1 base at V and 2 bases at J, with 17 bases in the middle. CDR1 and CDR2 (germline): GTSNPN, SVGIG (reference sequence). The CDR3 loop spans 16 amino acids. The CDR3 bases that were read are TGTGCCTGGAGTGGTCTGGAGAGGGTTGGAAACTATGGC. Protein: CAWSGLERVGNYG. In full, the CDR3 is CAWSGLERVGNYGYTF.

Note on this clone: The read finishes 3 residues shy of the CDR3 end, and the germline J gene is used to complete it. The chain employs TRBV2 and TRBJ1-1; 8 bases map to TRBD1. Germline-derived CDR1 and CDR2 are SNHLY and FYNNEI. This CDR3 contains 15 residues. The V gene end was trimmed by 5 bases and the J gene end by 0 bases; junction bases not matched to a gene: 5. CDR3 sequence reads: CASSLLDRVNTEAFF. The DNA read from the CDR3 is TGTGCCAGCAGTCTATTGGACAGGGTGAACACTGAA. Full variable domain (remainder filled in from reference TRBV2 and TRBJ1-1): EPEVTQTPSHQVTQMGQEVILRCVPISNHLYFYWYRQILGQKVEFLVSFYNNEISEKSEIFDDQFSVERPDGSNFTLKIRSTKLEDSAMYFCASSLLDRVNTEAFFGQGTRLTVV.

Incomplete CDR3 DNA: TGTGCCAGCAGCCCGCGGACAGGGGGTTCACCC. It is translated as CASSPRTGGSP. The full CDR3 sequence reads CASSPRTGGSPLHF. The J gene is TRBJ1-6, the V gene TRBV7-2; 10 nucleotides line up with TRBD1. The read terminates 3 residues before the CDR3 end, so the remaining end is supplied by the germline J gene. The germline V gene encodes CDR1 SGHTA and CDR2 FQGNSA. This CDR3 region has 14 residues. J lost 9 bases, V lost 5 bases, and 4 bases had no gene match.

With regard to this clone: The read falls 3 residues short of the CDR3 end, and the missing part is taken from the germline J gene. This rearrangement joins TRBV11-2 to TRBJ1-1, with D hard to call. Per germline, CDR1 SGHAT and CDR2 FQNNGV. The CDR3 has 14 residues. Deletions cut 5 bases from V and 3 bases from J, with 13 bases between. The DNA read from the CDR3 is TGTGCCAGCAGCCCCCCCATAAGGTACACTGAA. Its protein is CASSPPIRYTE. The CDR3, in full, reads CASSPPIRYTEAFF.

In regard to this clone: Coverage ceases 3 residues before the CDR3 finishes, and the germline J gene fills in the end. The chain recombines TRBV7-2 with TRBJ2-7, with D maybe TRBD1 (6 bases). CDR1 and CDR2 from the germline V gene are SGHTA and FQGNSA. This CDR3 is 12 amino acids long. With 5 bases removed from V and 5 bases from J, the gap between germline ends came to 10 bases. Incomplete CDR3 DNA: TGTGCCAGCAGCGTACAGGGACACGAG. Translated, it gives CASSVQGHE. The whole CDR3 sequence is CASSVQGHEQYF.

The CDR3 sequence: CASSRTSGGSHNEQFF. Partial CDR3 DNA: TGTGCCAGCAGTCGGACTAGCGGGGGATCTCACAATGAG. This rearrangement joins TRBV2 to TRBJ2-1; TRBD2 agrees at 13 bases. The sequence runs out 3 residues before the end of the CDR3; the remainder is reconstructed from the germline J gene. V shed 5 bases, J shed 5 bases, and the junction held 6 bases outside the gene matches. Germline values: CDR1 SNHLY, CDR2 FYNNEI. This CDR3 has 16 residues.

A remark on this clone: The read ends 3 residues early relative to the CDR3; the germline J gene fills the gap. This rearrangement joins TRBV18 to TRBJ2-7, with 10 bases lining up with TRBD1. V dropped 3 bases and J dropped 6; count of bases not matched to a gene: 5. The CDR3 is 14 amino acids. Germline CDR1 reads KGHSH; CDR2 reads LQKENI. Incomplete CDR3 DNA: TGTGCCAGCTCACCCGACAGGGGGCAGTCCGAG. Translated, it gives CASSPDRGQSE. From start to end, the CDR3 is CASSPDRGQSEQYF.

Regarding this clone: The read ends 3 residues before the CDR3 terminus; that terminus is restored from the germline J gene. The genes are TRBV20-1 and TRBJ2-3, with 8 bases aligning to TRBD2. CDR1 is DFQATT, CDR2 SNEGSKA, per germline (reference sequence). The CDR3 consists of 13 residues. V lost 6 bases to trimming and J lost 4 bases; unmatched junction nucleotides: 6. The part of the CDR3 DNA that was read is TGCAGTGCCCCCCCGGGGGGGGCAGATACG. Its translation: CSAPPGGADT. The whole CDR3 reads CSAPPGGADTQYF.

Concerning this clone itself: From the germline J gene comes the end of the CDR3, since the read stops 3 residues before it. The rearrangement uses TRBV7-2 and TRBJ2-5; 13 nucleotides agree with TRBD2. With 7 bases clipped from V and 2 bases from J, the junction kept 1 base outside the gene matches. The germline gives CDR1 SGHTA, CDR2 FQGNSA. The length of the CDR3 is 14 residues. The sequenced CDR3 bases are TGTGCCAGCAAGACTAGCGGGGGGCAAGAGACC. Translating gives CASKTSGGQET. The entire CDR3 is CASKTSGGQETQYF.

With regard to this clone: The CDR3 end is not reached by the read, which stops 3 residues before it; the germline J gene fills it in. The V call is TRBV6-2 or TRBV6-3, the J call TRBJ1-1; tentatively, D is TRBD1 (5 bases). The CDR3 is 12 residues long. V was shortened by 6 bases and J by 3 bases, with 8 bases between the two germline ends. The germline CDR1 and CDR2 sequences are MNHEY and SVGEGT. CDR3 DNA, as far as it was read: TGTGCCAGCAGATCAGGGTACACTGAA. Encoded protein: CASRSGYTE. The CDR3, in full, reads CASRSGYTEAFF.

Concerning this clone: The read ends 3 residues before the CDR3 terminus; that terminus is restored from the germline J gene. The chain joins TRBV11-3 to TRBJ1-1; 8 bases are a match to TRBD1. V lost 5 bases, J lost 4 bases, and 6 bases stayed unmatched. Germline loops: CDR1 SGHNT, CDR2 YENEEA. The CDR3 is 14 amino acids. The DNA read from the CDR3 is TGTGCCAGCAGCGCTGGACAGGGAGGCACTGAA. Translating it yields CASSAGQGGTE. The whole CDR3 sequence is CASSAGQGGTEAFF.

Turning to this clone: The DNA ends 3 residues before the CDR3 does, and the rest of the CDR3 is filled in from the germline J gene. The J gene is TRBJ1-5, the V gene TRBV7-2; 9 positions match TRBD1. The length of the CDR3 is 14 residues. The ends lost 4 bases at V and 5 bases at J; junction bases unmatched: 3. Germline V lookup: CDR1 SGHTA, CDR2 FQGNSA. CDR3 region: CASSSRTGDQPQHF. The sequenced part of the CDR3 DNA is TGTGCCAGCAGCTCGCGGACAGGGGATCAGCCC.

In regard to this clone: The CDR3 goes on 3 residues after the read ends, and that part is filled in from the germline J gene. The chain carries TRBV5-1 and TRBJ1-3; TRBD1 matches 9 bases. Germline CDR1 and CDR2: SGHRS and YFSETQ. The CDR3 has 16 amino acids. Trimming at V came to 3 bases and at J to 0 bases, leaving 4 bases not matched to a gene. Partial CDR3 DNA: TGCGCCAGCAGCTGGGGGACAGGGACCTCTGGAAACACC. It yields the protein CASSWGTGTSGNT. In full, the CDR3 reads CASSWGTGTSGNTIYF.

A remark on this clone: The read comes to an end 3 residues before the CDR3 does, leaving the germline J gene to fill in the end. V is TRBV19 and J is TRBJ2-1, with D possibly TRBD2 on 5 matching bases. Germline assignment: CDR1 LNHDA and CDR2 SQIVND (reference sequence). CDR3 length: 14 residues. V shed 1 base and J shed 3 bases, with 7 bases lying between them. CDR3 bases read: TGTGCCAGTAGTATAGTACGGGGCTACAATGAG. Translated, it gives CASSIVRGYNE. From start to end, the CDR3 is CASSIVRGYNEQFF.

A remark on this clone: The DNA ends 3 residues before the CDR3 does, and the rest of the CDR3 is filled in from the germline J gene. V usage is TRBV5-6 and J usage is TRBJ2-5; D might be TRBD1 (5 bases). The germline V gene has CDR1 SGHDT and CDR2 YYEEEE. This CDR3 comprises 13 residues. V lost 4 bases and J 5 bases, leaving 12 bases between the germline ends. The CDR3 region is CASSPQGGETQYF. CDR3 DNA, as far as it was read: TGTGCCAGCAGCCCGCAGGGTGGGGAGACC.

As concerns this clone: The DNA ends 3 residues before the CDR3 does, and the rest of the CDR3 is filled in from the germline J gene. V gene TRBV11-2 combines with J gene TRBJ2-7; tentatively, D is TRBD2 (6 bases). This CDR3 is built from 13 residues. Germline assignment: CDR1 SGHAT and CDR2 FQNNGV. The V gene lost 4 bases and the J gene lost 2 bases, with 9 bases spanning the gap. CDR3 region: CASSSGLTYEQYF. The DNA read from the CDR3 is TGTGCCAGCAGCTCGGGACTCACCTACGAG. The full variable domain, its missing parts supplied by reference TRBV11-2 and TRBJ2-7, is EAGVAQSPRYKIIEKRQSVAFWCNPISGHATLYWYQQILGQGPKLLIQFQNNGVVDDSQLPKDRFSAERLKGVDSTLKIQPAKLEDSAVYLCASSSGLTYEQYFGPGTRLTVT.

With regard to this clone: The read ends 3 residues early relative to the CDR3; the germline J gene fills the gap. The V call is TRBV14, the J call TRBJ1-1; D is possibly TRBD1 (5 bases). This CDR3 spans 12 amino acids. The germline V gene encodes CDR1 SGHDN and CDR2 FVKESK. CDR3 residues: CASSVRGARAFF. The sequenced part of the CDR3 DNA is TGTGCCAGCAGCGTACGAGGGGCGCGG.

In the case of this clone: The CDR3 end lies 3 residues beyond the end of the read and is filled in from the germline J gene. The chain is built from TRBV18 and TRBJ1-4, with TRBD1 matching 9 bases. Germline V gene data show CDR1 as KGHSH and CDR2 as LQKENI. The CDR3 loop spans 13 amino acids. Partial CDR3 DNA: TGTGCCAGCTCACCTCCGGACAGGGGCAAA. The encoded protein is CASSPPDRGK. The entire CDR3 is CASSPPDRGKLFF.

The CDR3: CASSLAQGAWETQYF. Incomplete CDR3 DNA: TGTGCCAGCAGCTTGGCACAGGGGGCGTGGGAGACC. The V and J genes are TRBV5-6 and TRBJ2-5; 9 bases are a match to TRBD1. The CDR3 is cut off 3 residues early in the read; its end comes from the germline J gene. CDR1 SGHDT and CDR2 YYEEEE come from the germline V gene. CDR3 length: 15 residues. V lost 0 bases and J lost 5; bases outside the gene matches: 5.

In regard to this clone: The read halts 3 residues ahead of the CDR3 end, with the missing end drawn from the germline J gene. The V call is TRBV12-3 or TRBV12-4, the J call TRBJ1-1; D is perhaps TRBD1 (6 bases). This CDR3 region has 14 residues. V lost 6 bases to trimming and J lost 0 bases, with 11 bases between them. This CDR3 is CASRRTGLNTEAFF. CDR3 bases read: TGTGCCAGCAGACGTACAGGGCTGAACACTGAA.

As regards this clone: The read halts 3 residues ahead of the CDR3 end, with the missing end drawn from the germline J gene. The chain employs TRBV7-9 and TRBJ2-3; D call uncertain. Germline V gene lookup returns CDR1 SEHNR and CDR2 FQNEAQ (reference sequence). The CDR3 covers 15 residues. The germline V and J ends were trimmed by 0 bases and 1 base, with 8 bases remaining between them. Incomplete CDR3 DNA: TGTGCCAGCAGCTTAGCCGCCCGGGGCACAGATACG. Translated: CASSLAARGTDT. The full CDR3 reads CASSLAARGTDTQYF.

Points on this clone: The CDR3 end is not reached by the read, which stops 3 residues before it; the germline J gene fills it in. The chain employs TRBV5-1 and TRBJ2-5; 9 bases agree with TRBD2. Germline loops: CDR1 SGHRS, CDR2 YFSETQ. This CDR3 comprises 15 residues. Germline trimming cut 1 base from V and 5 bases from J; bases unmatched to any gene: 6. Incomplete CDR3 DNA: TGCGCCAGCAGCTTGTTCTTAGCGGGAGTGGAGACC. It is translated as CASSLFLAGVET. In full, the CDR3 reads CASSLFLAGVETQYF. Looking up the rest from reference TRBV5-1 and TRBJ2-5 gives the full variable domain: KAGVTQTPRYLIKTRGQQVTLSCSPISGHRSVSWYQQTPGQGLQFLFEYFSETQRNKGNFPGRFSGRQFSNSRSEMNVSTLELGDSALYLCASSLFLAGVETQYFGPGTRLLVL.

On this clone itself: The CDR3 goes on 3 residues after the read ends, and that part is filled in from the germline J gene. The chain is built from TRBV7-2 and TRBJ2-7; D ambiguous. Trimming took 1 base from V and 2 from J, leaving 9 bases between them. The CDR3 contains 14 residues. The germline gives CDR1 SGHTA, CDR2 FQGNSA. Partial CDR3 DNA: TGTGCCAGCAGCTTAGGACGGGTAACCTACGAG. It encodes CASSLGRVTYE. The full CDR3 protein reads CASSLGRVTYEQYF.

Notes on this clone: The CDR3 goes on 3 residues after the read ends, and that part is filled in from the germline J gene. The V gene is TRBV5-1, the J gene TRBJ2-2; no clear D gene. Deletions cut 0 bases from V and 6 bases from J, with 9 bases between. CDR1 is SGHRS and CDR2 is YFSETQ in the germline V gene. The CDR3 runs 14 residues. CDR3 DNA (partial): TGCGCCAGCAGCTTGGGCCAGGTCCCCGGGGAG. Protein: CASSLGQVPGE. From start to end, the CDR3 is CASSLGQVPGELFF.

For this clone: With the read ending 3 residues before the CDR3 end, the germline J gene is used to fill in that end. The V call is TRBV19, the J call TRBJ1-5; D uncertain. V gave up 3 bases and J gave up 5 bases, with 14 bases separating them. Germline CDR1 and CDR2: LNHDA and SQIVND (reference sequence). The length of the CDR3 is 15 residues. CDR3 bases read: TGTGCCAGTAGTATCGGGGAGGGAAAGGATCAGCCC. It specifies CASSIGEGKDQP. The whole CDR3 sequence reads CASSIGEGKDQPQHF.

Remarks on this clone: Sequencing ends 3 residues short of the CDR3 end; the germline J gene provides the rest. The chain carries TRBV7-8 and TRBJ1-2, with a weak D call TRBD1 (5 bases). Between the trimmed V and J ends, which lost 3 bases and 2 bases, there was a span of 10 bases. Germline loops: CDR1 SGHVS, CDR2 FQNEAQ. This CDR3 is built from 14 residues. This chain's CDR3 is CASSLSRANYGYTF. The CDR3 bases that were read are TGTGCCAGCAGCTTGTCCAGGGCGAACTATGGC. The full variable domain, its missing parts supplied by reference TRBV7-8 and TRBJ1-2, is GAGVSQSPRYKVAKRGQDVALRCDPISGHVSLFWYQQALGQGPEFLTYFQNEAQLDKSGLPSDRFFAERPEGSVSTLKIQRTQQEDSAVYLCASSLSRANYGYTFGSGTRLTVV.

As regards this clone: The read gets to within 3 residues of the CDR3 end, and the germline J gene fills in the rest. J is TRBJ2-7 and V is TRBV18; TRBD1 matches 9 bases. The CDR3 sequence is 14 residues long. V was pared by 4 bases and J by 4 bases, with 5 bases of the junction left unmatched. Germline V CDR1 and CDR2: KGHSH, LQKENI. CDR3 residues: CASSLGQGQYEQYF. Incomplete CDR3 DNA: TGTGCCAGCTCACTGGGACAGGGCCAGTACGAG.

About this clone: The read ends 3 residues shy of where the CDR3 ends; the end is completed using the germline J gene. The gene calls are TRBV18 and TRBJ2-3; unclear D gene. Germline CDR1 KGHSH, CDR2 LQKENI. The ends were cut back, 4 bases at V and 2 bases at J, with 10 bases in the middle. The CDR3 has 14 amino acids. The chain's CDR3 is CASSLVAATDTQYF. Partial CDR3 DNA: TGTGCCAGCTCACTGGTGGCGGCCACAGATACG.

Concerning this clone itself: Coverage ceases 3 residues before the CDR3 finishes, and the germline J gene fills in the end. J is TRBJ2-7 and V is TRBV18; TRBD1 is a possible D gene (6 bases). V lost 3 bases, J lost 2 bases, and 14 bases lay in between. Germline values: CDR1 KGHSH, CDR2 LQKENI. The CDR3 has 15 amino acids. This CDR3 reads CASSPDRSNTYEQYF. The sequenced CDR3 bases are TGTGCCAGCTCACCGGACAGAAGCAACACCTACGAG. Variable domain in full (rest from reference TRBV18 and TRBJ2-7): NAGVMQNPRHLVRRRGQEARLRCSPMKGHSHVYWYRQLPEEGLKFMVYLQKENIIDESGMPKERFSAEFPKEGPSILRIQQVVRGDSAAYFCASSPDRSNTYEQYFGPGTRLTVT.

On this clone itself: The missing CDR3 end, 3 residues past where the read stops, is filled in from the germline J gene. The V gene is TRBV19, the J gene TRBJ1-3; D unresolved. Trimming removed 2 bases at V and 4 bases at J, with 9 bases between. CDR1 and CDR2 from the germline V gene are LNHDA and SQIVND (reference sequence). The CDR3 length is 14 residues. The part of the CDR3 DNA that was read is TGTGCCAGTAGTATACAAGGCCCGGGAAACACC. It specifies CASSIQGPGNT. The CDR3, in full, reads CASSIQGPGNTIYF.